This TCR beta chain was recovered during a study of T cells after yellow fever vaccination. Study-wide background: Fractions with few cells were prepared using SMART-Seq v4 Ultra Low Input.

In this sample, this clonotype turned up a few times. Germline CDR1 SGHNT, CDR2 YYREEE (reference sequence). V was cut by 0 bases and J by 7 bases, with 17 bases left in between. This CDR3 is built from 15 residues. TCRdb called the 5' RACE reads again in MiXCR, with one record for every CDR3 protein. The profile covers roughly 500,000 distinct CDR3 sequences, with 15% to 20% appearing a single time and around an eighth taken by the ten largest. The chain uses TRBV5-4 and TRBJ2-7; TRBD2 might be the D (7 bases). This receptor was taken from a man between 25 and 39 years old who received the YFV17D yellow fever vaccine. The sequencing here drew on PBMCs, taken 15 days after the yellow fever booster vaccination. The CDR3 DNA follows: TGTGCCAGCAGCTTGGCCTCTGAGGGAGGGGGGGAGCAGTACTTC. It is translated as CASSLASEGGGEQYF.